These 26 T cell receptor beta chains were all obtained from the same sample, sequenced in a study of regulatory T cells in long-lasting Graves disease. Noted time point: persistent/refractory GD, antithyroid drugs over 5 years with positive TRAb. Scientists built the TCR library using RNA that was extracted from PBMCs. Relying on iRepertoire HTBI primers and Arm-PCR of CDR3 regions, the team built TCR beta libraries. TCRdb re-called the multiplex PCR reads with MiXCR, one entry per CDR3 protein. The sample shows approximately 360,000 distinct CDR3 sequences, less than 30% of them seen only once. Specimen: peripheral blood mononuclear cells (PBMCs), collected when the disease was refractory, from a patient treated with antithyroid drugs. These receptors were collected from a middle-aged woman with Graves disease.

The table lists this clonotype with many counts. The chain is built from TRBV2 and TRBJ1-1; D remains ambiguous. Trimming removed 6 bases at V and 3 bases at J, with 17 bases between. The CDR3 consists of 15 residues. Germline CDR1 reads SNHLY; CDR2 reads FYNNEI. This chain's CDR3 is CASRGGQGRDTEAFF. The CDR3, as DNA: TGTGCCAGCAGGGGAGGGCAAGGGCGGGACACTGAAGCTTTCTTT.

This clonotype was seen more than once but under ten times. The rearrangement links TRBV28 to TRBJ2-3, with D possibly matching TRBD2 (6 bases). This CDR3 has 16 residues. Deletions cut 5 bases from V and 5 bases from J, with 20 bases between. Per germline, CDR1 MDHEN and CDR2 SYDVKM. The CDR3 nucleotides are TGTGCCAGCAGTCTCCCTGGGCTAGCGAAGAGAGATACGCAGTATTTT. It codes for CASSLPGLAKRDTQYF.

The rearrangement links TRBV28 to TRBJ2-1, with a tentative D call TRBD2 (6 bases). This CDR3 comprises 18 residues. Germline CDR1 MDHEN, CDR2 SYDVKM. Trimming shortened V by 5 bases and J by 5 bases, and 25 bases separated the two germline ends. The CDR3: CASSLSFSGTRKNNEQFF. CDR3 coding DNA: TGTGCCAGCAGTCTATCTTTCTCCGGGACTCGCAAAAACAATGAGCAGTTCTTC.

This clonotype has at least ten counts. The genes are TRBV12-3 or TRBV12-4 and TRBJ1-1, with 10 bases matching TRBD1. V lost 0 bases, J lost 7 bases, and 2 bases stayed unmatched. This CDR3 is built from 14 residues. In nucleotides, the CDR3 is TGTGCCAGCAGTTTAGCGGGACAGGGGATTGAAGCTTTCTTT. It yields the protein CASSLAGQGIEAFF.

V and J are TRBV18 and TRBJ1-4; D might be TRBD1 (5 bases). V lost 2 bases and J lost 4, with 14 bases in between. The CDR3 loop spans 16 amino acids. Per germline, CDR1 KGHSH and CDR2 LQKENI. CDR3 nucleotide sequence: TGTGCCAGCTCACCATGGGACGCGCGGGGTAATGAAAAACTGTTTTTT. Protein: CASSPWDARGNEKLFF.

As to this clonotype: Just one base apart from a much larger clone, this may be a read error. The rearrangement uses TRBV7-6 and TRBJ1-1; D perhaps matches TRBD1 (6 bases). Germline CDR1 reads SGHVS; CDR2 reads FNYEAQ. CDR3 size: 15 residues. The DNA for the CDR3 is TGTGCCAGCAGCTTAGGGTCGCAGGGGAACACTGAAGTTTTCTTT. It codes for CASSLGSQGNTEVFF.

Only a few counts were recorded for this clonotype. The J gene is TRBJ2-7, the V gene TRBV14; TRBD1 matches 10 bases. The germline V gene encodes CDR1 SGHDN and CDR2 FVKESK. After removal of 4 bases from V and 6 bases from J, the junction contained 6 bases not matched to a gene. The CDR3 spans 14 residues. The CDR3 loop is CASSRRQGAGEQYF. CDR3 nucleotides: TGTGCCAGCAGCCGAAGACAGGGGGCTGGCGAGCAGTACTTC.

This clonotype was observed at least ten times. For the CDR3, the DNA is TGTGCCACCAGCAGTGCTCGTCTAGGTGAAAAACTGTTTTTT. Amino acid sequence: CATSSARLGEKLFF. The chain joins TRBV15 to TRBJ1-4; the D is unclear. The germline CDR1 and CDR2 sequences are LNHNV and YYDKDF (reference sequence). The CDR3 consists of 14 residues. V lost 3 bases, J lost 7 bases, and 12 bases lay in between. The full variable domain, with the rest looked up from reference TRBV15 and TRBJ1-4, is DAMVIQNPRYQVTQFGKPVTLSCSQTLNHNVMYWYQQKSSQAPKLLFHYYDKDFNNEADTPDNFQSRRPNTSFCFLDIRSPGLGDTAMYLCATSSARLGEKLFFGSGTQLSVL.

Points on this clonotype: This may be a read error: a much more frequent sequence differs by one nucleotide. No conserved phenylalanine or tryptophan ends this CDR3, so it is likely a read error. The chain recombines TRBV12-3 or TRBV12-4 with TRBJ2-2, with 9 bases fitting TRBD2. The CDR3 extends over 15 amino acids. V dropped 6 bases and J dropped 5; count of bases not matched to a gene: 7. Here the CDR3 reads CASSHSGSMTGELFL. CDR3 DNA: TGTGCCAGCAGCCATAGCGGGAGTATGACCGGGGAGCTGTTTCTT.

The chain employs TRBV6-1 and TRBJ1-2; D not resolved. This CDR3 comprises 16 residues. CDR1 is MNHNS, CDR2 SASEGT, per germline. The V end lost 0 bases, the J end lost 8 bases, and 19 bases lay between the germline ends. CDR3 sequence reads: CASSEALTGRTFGYTF. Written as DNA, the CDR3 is TGTGCCAGCAGTGAAGCCCTCACTGGACGGACCTTCGGCTACACCTTC.

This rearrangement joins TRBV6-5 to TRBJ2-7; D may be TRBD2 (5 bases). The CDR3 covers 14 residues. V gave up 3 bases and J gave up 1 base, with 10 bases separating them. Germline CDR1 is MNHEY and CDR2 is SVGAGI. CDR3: CASSYEPGSYEQYF. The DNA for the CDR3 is TGTGCCAGCAGTTATGAACCGGGGTCCTACGAGCAGTACTTC.

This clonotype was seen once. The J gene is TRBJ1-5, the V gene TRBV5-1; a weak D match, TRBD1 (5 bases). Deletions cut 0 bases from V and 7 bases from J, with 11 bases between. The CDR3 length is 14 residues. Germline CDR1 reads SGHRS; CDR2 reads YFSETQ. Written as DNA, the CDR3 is TGCGCCAGCAGCTTGGGGGGGTTAGAGCAGCCCCAGCATTTT. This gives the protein CASSLGGLEQPQHF. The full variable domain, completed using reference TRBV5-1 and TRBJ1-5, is KAGVTQTPRYLIKTRGQQVTLSCSPISGHRSVSWYQQTPGQGLQFLFEYFSETQRNKGNFPGRFSGRQFSNSRSEMNVSTLELGDSALYLCASSLGGLEQPQHFGDGTRLSIL.

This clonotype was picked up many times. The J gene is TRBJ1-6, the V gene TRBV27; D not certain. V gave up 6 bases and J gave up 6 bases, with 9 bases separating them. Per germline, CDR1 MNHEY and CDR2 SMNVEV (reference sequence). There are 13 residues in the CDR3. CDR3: CASRTYGNSPLHF. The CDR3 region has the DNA TGTGCCAGCAGGACGTATGGTAATTCACCCCTCCACTTT.

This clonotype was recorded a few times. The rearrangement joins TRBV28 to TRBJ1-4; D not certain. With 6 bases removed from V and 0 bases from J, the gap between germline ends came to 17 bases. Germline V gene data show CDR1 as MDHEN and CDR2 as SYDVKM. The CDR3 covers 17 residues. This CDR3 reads CASSLVTTYSTNEKLFF. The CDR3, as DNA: TGTGCCAGCAGCTTAGTTACCACATACTCAACTAATGAAAAACTGTTTTTT.

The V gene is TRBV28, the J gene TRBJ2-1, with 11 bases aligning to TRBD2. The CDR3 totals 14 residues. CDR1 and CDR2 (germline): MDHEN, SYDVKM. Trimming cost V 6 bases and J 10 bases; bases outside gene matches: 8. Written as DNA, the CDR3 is TGTGCCAGCAGACCCGGGACTAGCGGTCGCGAGCAGTTCTTC. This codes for CASRPGTSGREQFF.

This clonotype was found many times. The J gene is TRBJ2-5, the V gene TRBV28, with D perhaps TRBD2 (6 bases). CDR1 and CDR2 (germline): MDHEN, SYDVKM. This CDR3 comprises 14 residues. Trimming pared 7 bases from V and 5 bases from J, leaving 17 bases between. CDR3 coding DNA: TGTGCCAGCACCCGAGGGAGGCAAACGGAGACCCAGTACTTC. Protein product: CASTRGRQTETQYF.

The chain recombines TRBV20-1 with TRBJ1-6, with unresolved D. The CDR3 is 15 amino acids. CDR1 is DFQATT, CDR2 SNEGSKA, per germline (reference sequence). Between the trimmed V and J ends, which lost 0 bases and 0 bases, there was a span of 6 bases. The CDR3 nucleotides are TGCAGTGCTAGAGAAGTGAGCTCCTATAATTCACCCCTCCACTTT. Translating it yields CSAREVSSYNSPLHF.

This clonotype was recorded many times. The CDR3 protein is CASSPLTGGEGYTF. The CDR3 DNA is TGTGCCAGCAGCCCACTGACAGGGGGCGAAGGCTACACCTTC. The rearrangement links TRBV7-8 to TRBJ1-2, with 10 nucleotides matching TRBD1. The V gene's germline CDR1 is SGHVS and CDR2 FQNEAQ. V shed 5 bases and J 8 bases; nucleotides not matched to a gene: 8. This CDR3 contains 14 residues. Full variable domain (rest looked up from reference TRBV7-8 and TRBJ1-2): GAGVSQSPRYKVAKRGQDVALRCDPISGHVSLFWYQQALGQGPEFLTYFQNEAQLDKSGLPSDRFFAERPEGSVSTLKIQRTQQEDSAVYLCASSPLTGGEGYTFGSGTRLTVV.

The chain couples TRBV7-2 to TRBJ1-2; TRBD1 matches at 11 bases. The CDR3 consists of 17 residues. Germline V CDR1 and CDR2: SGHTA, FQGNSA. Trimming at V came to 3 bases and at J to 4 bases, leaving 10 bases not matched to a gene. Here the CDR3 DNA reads TGTGCCAGCAGCTTGATCCCGAGGACAGGGGGCATCTATGGCTACACCTTC. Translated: CASSLIPRTGGIYGYTF.

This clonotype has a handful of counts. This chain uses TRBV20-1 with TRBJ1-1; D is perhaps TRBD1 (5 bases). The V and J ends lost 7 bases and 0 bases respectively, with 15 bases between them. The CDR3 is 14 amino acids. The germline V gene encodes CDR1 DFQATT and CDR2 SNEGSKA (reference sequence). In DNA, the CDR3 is TGCAGTGTTGGGGGTGTAAACATGAACACTGAAGCTTTCTTT. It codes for CSVGGVNMNTEAFF.

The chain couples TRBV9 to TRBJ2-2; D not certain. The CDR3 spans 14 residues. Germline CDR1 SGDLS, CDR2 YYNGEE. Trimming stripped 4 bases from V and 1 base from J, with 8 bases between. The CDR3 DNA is TGTGCCAGCAGCCTCGAATGGAACACCGGGGAGCTGTTTTTT. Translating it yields CASSLEWNTGELFF.

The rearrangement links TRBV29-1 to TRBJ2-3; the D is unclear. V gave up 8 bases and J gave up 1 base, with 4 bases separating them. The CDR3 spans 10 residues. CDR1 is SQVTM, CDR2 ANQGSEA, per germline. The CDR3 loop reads CSFRTDTQYF. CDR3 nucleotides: TGCAGCTTCCGCACAGATACGCAGTATTTT.

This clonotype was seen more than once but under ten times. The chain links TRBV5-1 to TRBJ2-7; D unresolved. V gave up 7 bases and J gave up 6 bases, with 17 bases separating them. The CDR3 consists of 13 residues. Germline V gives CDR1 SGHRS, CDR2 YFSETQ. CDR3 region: CASHQQRDSEQYF. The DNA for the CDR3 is TGCGCCAGCCACCAGCAACGAGACTCCGAGCAGTACTTC.

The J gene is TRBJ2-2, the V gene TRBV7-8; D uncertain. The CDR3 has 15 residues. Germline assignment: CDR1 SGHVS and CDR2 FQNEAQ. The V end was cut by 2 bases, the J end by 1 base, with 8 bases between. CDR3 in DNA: TGTGCCAGCAGCTTATGGGCCATGAACACCGGGGAGCTGTTTTTT. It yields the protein CASSLWAMNTGELFF. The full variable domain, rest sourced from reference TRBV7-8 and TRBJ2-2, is GAGVSQSPRYKVAKRGQDVALRCDPISGHVSLFWYQQALGQGPEFLTYFQNEAQLDKSGLPSDRFFAERPEGSVSTLKIQRTQQEDSAVYLCASSLWAMNTGELFFGEGSRLTVL.

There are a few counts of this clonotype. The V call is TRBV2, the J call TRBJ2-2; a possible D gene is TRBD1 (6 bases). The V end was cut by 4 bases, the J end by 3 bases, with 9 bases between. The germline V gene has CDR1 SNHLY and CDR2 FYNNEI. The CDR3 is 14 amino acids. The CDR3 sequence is CASSVQGDTGELFF. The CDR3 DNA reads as TGTGCCAGCAGTGTACAGGGAGACACCGGGGAGCTGTTTTTT. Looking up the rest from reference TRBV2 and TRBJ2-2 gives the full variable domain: EPEVTQTPSHQVTQMGQEVILRCVPISNHLYFYWYRQILGQKVEFLVSFYNNEISEKSEIFDDQFSVERPDGSNFTLKIRSTKLEDSAMYFCASSVQGDTGELFFGEGSRLTVL.

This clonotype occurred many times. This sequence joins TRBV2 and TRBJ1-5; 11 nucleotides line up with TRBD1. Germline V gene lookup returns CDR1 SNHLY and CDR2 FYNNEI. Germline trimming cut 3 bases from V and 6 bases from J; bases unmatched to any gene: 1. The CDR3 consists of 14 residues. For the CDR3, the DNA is TGTGCCAGCAGTGAGGGGACAGGGGGTCAGCCCCAGCATTTT. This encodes CASSEGTGGQPQHF.